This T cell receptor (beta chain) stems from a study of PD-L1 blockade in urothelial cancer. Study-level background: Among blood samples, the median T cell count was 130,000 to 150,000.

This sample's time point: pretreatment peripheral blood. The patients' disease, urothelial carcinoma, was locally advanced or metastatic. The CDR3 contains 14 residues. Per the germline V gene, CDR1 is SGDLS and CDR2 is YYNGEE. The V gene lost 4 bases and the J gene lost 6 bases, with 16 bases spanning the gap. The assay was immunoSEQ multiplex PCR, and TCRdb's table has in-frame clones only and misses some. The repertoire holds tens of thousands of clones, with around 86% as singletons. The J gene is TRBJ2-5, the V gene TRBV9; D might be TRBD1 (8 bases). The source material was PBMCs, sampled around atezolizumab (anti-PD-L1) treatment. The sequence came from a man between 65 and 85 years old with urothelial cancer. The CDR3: CASSPNRGGKTQYF. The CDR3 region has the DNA TGTGCCAGCAGCCCAAACAGGGGGGGAAAGACCCAGTACTTC.